The 26 T cell receptor beta chains below come from one sample, sequenced in a study of shared clonotypes between healthy human individuals. Profiled with immunoSEQ multiplex PCR; TCRdb holds only in-frame clones, not every one. This table has some 2 million clones, 90% to 95% appearing once. Sequenced input: naive CD4+ T cells sorted from blood. Subset given: CD45RA+ positively selected. Receptors were obtained from a young man in good health.

V usage is TRBV19 and J usage is TRBJ1-1, with D perhaps TRBD1 (6 bases). V lost 5 bases and J lost 0, with 13 bases in between. CDR3 length equals 15 residues. Germline values: CDR1 LNHDA, CDR2 SQIVND (reference sequence). Here the CDR3 DNA reads TGTGCCAGTAGTCAAGGTTGGACAGTGAACACTGAAGCTTTCTTT. The encoded protein is CASSQGWTVNTEAFF.

The V and J genes are TRBV9 and TRBJ2-3; 9 bases match TRBD2. The CDR3 has 15 residues. Trimming took 3 bases from V and 1 from J; bases not matched to a gene: 3. Germline CDR1 reads SGDLS; CDR2 reads YYNGEE. CDR3 sequence reads: CASSERTSGTDTQYF. The CDR3 coding sequence is TGTGCCAGCAGCGAGAGGACTAGCGGCACAGATACGCAGTATTTT.

The chain couples TRBV10-3 to TRBJ1-3; D remains unclear. There are 16 residues in the CDR3. Trimming shortened V by 6 bases and J by 0 bases, and 15 bases separated the two germline ends. CDR1 and CDR2 from the germline V gene are ENHRY and SYGVKD. CDR3 DNA: TGTGCCATCAGCAGGCTCAGGACCCCCTCTGGAAACACCATATATTTT. Its translation: CAISRLRTPSGNTIYF.

V and J are TRBV30 and TRBJ2-3; 8 positions match TRBD1. V was clipped by 3 bases and J by 0 bases; unmatched bases: 5. The CDR3 contains 15 residues. Germline-derived CDR1 and CDR2 are GTSNPN and SVGIG (reference sequence). CDR3 amino acids: CAWRGTGSSTDTQYF. The CDR3 nucleotides are TGTGCCTGGAGGGGGACAGGATCTAGCACAGATACGCAGTATTTT.

To note about this clone: The same CDR3 can be traced to other DNA sequences in this sample. The chain couples TRBV5-1 to TRBJ2-7, with D possibly matching TRBD2 (6 bases). CDR3 length: 14 amino acids. Trimming left V 4 bases short and J 2 bases short, with 13 bases between. Germline loops: CDR1 SGHRS, CDR2 YFSETQ. The CDR3 region is CASSLGAGTYEQYF. The DNA of the CDR3 is TGCGCCAGCAGCCTCGGGGCGGGAACCTACGAGCAGTACTTC.

V gene TRBV5-6 combines with J gene TRBJ1-5; weak D call: TRBD1 (5 bases). There are 17 residues in the CDR3. Trimming cost V 4 bases and J 2 bases, with 19 bases left between them. The germline V gene has CDR1 SGHDT and CDR2 YYEEEE. This CDR3 reads CASSRGAGEGRNQPQHF. The DNA of the CDR3 is TGTGCCAGCAGCCGGGGCGCGGGGGAAGGTCGCAATCAGCCCCAGCATTTT.

The J gene is TRBJ2-3, the V gene TRBV6-5; 10 bases fit TRBD2. Germline assignment: CDR1 MNHEY and CDR2 SVGAGI. The CDR3 runs to 15 residues. J lost 8 bases, V lost 5 bases, and 10 bases had no gene match. CDR3 in amino acids: CASSRAGGPLGTQYF. The CDR3 DNA reads TGTGCCAGCAGTCGAGCGGGAGGGCCGTTGGGTACGCAGTATTTT.

The V gene is TRBV2, the J gene TRBJ1-4; TRBD1 agrees at 8 bases. CDR1 SNHLY and CDR2 FYNNEI come from the germline V gene. V gave up 6 bases and J gave up 4 bases; unmatched junction bases: 16. The CDR3 contains 18 residues. The DNA of the CDR3 is TGTGCCAGCAGAGCGGACAGGGACTGGGGGGGAAGTAATGAAAAACTGTTTTTT. Protein product: CASRADRDWGGSNEKLFF.

Remarks on this clone: The same CDR3 is also encoded by other DNA sequences in this sample. The V and J genes are TRBV5-6 and TRBJ1-2; D gene uncertain. Germline V gene data show CDR1 as SGHDT and CDR2 as YYEEEE. The CDR3 is 12 amino acids. V shed 1 base and J shed 5 bases, with 6 bases lying between them. CDR3 loop: CASSLNDYGYTF. In nucleotides, the CDR3 is TGTGCCAGCAGCTTGAATGATTATGGCTACACCTTC.

The chain uses TRBV6-5 and TRBJ1-2; 8 bases are shared with TRBD1. V dropped 5 bases and J dropped 8; count of bases not matched to a gene: 1. Germline V gene sequence: CDR1 MNHEY, CDR2 SVGAGI. The CDR3 covers 11 residues. This CDR3 is CASSGQGGYTF. The CDR3 DNA reads as TGTGCCAGCAGTGGACAGGGCGGCTACACCTTC.

This clone was found once. In DNA form, the CDR3 reads TGTGCCAGCAGCTTCGCAATCGCGGGGGCGCATGGGGCCAACGTCCTGACTTTC. Translated, it gives CASSFAIAGAHGANVLTF. The gene calls are TRBV11-1 and TRBJ2-6, with D possibly TRBD2 on 7 matching bases. Germline CDR1 is SGHAT and CDR2 is FQDESV (reference sequence). CDR3 length: 18 residues. The V end was cut by 3 bases, the J end by 3 bases, with 18 bases between.

This clone occurred a few times. Other DNA sequences within the sample encode an identical CDR3. The genes are TRBV19 and TRBJ1-2; D not certain. V was clipped by 6 bases and J by 5 bases, with 7 bases between them. The CDR3 is 11 residues long. Germline assignment: CDR1 LNHDA and CDR2 SQIVND (reference sequence). The CDR3 is CASRQGYGYTF. In DNA, the CDR3 is TGTGCCAGTAGACAAGGGTATGGCTACACCTTC.

The chain recombines TRBV7-8 with TRBJ2-1, with 7 bases that match TRBD2. V lost 5 bases, J lost 0 bases, and 7 bases stayed unmatched. The germline gives CDR1 SGHVS, CDR2 FQNEAQ. The CDR3 contains 16 residues. CDR3 loop: CASSERRGDSYNEQFF. CDR3 coding DNA: TGTGCCAGCAGCGAAAGACGGGGGGACTCCTACAATGAGCAGTTCTTC.

This chain connects TRBV6-6 to TRBJ2-7, with D uncertain. The CDR3 loop spans 12 amino acids. Germline V gives CDR1 MNHNY, CDR2 SVGAGI (reference sequence). V shed 6 bases and J shed 5 bases, with 11 bases lying between them. The DNA for the CDR3 is TGTGCCAGCAGGGACCCCTTGGACGAGCAGTACTTC. As protein: CASRDPLDEQYF.

V and J are TRBV15 and TRBJ1-1, with D possibly being TRBD1 (6 bases). V was cut by 2 bases and J by 1 base, with 14 bases left in between. The germline V gene has CDR1 LNHNV and CDR2 YYDKDF (reference sequence). This CDR3 is 16 amino acids long. Here the CDR3 DNA reads TGTGCCACCAGCAGACCCCGGACGGGGGCGAACACTGAAGCTTTCTTT. Amino acids: CATSRPRTGANTEAFF.

V usage is TRBV10-3 and J usage is TRBJ1-2; the D gene is possibly TRBD1 (6 bases). The CDR3 covers 13 residues. Germline V gene sequence: CDR1 ENHRY, CDR2 SYGVKD. The germline V and J ends were trimmed by 6 bases and 2 bases, with 10 bases remaining between them. CDR3 nucleotides: TGTGCCATCAGCACTACAGGGAACTATGGCTACACCTTC. This codes for CAISTTGNYGYTF.

The chain combines TRBV27 with TRBJ1-1; no reliable D call. CDR1 and CDR2 (germline): MNHEY, SMNVEV (reference sequence). The CDR3 contains 13 residues. V was pared by 5 bases and J by 5 bases, with 12 bases between. In DNA form, the CDR3 reads TGTGCCAGCAGTCCACTAGAGGGAACTGAAGCTTTCTTT. Translation gives CASSPLEGTEAFF.

This clone came up once. The CDR3 bases are TGCGCCAGCAGCGGGACAGGGGTAGTAGAGACCCAGTACTTC. Protein product: CASSGTGVVETQYF. V is TRBV5-1 and J is TRBJ2-5; the match to TRBD1 covers 10 bases. Trimming at V came to 4 bases and at J to 4 bases, leaving 4 bases not matched to a gene. Germline CDR1 SGHRS, CDR2 YFSETQ. The CDR3 is 14 amino acids.

The V gene is TRBV14, the J gene TRBJ2-2, with D unresolved. CDR1 and CDR2 from the germline V gene are SGHDN and FVKESK. Trimming removed 3 bases at V and 1 base at J, with 0 bases between. This CDR3 region has 12 residues. The chain's CDR3 is CASSQNTGELFF. The CDR3 DNA reads TGTGCCAGCAGCCAGAACACCGGGGAGCTGTTTTTT. The variable domain in full, with the rest retrieved from reference TRBV14 and TRBJ2-2, is EAGVTQFPSHSVIEKGQTVTLRCDPISGHDNLYWYRRVMGKEIKFLLHFVKESKQDESGMPNNRFLAERTGGTYSTLKVQPAELEDSGVYFCASSQNTGELFFGEGSRLTVL.

This chain links TRBV2 with TRBJ1-2; D gene uncertain. Deletions cut 6 bases from V and 5 bases from J, with 13 bases between. This CDR3 has 13 residues. Germline V lookup: CDR1 SNHLY, CDR2 FYNNEI. CDR3 protein: CASRATSWYGYTF. In nucleotides, the CDR3 is TGTGCCAGCAGGGCCACGAGTTGGTATGGCTACACCTTC. Variable domain in full (rest from reference TRBV2 and TRBJ1-2): EPEVTQTPSHQVTQMGQEVILRCVPISNHLYFYWYRQILGQKVEFLVSFYNNEISEKSEIFDDQFSVERPDGSNFTLKIRSTKLEDSAMYFCASRATSWYGYTFGSGTRLTVV.

V usage is TRBV7-9 and J usage is TRBJ1-4; D not certain. Germline V gene lookup returns CDR1 SEHNR and CDR2 FQNEAQ (reference sequence). This CDR3 contains 12 residues. V was shortened by 5 bases and J by 8 bases, with 9 bases between the two germline ends. CDR3 loop: CASSTVGEKLFF. CDR3 DNA: TGTGCCAGCAGCACCGTGGGGGAAAAACTGTTTTTT. Filled out from reference TRBV7-9 and TRBJ1-4, the complete variable domain reads DTGVSQNPRHKITKRGQNVTFRCDPISEHNRLYWYRQTLGQGPEFLTYFQNEAQLEKSRLLSDRFSAERPKGSFSTLEIQRTEQGDSAMYLCASSTVGEKLFFGSGTQLSVL.

The chain has TRBV4-3 and TRBJ2-2, with D uncertain. This CDR3 is 15 amino acids long. Germline CDR1 reads LGHNA; CDR2 reads YSLEER. The V end lost 2 bases, the J end lost 0 bases, and 7 bases lay between the germline ends. CDR3 in DNA: TGCGCCAGCAGCCAAATTGACTCGAACACCGGGGAGCTGTTTTTT. Residues: CASSQIDSNTGELFF.

V gene TRBV29-1 combines with J gene TRBJ2-7; 7 nucleotides line up with TRBD2. The CDR3 contains 12 residues. Germline V CDR1 and CDR2: SQVTM, ANQGSEA. The V gene end was trimmed by 7 bases and the J gene end by 3 bases; junction bases not matched to a gene: 6. The CDR3 coding sequence is TGCAGCGGGTGGGGACTAAACTACGAGCAGTACTTC. It yields the protein CSGWGLNYEQYF.

The V and J genes are TRBV19 and TRBJ2-7; 13 nucleotides line up with TRBD2. Germline loops: CDR1 LNHDA, CDR2 SQIVND (reference sequence). After removal of 5 bases from V and 2 bases from J, the junction contained 6 bases not matched to a gene. CDR3 length equals 16 residues. DNA for the CDR3: TGTGCCAGTAGTGGGACCGGACTAGCGGGAGCCTACGAGCAGTACTTC. It translates to CASSGTGLAGAYEQYF. Based on the CDR3 plus reference TRBV19 and TRBJ2-7, the full variable domain is DGGITQSPKYLFRKEGQNVTLSCEQNLNHDAMYWYRQDPGQGLRLIYYSQIVNDFQKGDIAEGYSVSREKKESFPLTVTSAQKNPTAFYLCASSGTGLAGAYEQYFGPGTRLTVT.

Worth noting for this clone: The sample contains more than one DNA sequence encoding this CDR3. The CDR3 sequence: CASSSGQVSSYEQYF. The CDR3 nucleotides read TGTGCCAGCAGCTCCGGACAGGTTAGCTCCTACGAGCAGTACTTC. The chain uses TRBV5-4 and TRBJ2-7, with 7 bases fitting TRBD1. The V gene end was trimmed by 3 bases and the J gene end by 0 bases; junction bases not matched to a gene: 6. CDR3 length equals 15 residues. Germline CDR1 SGHNT, CDR2 YYREEE (reference sequence).

This rearrangement joins TRBV5-1 to TRBJ2-7, with 9 bases that match TRBD1. Germline V CDR1 and CDR2: SGHRS, YFSETQ. This CDR3 has 15 amino acids. Trimming cost V 4 bases and J 6 bases; bases outside gene matches: 11. The CDR3 DNA reads TGCGCCAGCAGCCCGGGCGGGACAGGGCCGCTCGAGCAGTACTTC. Protein: CASSPGGTGPLEQYF.